The 5 T cell receptor beta chains given below trace back to one sample, sequenced in a study of T-cell reconstitution after alpha-beta-depleted transplantation in children. Unique molecular identifiers were incorporated into the prepared TCRbeta library. TCRdb reprocessed the PCR reads with MiXCR, giving one entry per CDR3 protein. Altogether roughly 400,000 distinct CDR3 sequences are present, about a fifth being singletons, with the ten largest covering approximately 3.9%. The source was PBMCs from the stem cell graft donor, collected from the stem cell graft. The receptors here all came from a human donor who donated a stem cell graft to a child with acute myeloid leukemia.

This clonotype was counted between two and nine times. The chain has TRBV11-2 and TRBJ1-1, with D unclear. V lost 0 bases to trimming and J lost 2 bases, with 13 bases between them. CDR3 length equals 16 residues. The germline gives CDR1 SGHAT, CDR2 FQNNGV. CDR3 in amino acids: CASSLDFGVRNTEAFF. In nucleotides, the CDR3 is TGTGCCAGCAGCTTAGATTTTGGGGTCCGAAACACTGAAGCTTTCTTT.

In this sample, this clonotype turned up once. V usage is TRBV3-1 and J usage is TRBJ2-1; 14 nucleotides match TRBD2. Losses at the gene ends were 9 bases for V and 9 bases for J; bases not matched to a gene: 10. The CDR3 has 15 residues. Germline CDR1 and CDR2: LGHDT and YNNKEL (reference sequence). In nucleotides, the CDR3 is TGTGCCAGTGGGACTAGCGGGAGACCCACCACTGAGCAGTTCTTC. It is translated as CASGTSGRPTTEQFF.

This chain joins TRBV6-1 and TRBJ2-7, with D perhaps given as TRBD1 or TRBD2 (5 bases each). The length of the CDR3 is 17 residues. Trimming stripped 2 bases from V and 5 bases from J, with 22 bases between. The germline V gene has CDR1 MNHNS and CDR2 SASEGT. Here the CDR3 reads CASSESGAIGPRNEQYF. For the CDR3, the DNA is TGTGCCAGCAGTGAATCCGGGGCGATCGGTCCGAGGAACGAGCAGTACTTC.

Many counts were recorded for this clonotype. The V gene is TRBV20-1, the J gene TRBJ2-7; D might be TRBD2 (5 bases). Trimming stripped 6 bases from V and 2 bases from J, with 11 bases between. The germline V gene encodes CDR1 DFQATT and CDR2 SNEGSKA (reference sequence). The CDR3 has 12 amino acids. CDR3 DNA sequence: TGCAGTGCCGTCGGGGAAGCCTACGAGCAGTACTTC. It codes for CSAVGEAYEQYF.

The chain is built from TRBV4-1 and TRBJ2-7; 10 nucleotides match TRBD2. J was trimmed by 4 bases and V by 0 bases; bases with no gene match: 6. The CDR3 loop spans 16 amino acids. Germline V gene lookup returns CDR1 MGHRA and CDR2 YSYEKL. The CDR3 region has the DNA TGCGCCAGCAGCCAAGATATACTAGCGGGAAGTTACGAGCAGTACTTC. It is translated as CASSQDILAGSYEQYF.